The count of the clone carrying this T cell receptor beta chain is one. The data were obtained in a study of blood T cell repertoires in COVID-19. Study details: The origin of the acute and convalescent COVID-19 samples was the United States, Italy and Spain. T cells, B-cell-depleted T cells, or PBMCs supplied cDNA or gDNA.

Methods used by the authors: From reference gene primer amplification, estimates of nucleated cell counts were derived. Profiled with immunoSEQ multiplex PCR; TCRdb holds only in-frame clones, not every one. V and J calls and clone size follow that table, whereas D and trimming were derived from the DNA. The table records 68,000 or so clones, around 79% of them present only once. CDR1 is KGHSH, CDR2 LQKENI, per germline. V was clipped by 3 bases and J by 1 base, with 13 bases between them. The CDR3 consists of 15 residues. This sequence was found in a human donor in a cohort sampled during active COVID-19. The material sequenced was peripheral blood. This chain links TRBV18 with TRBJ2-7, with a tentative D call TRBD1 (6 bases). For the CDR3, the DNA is TGTGCCAGCTCACCTCAGGGGACGGTATCCTACGAGCAGTACTTC. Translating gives CASSPQGTVSYEQYF.